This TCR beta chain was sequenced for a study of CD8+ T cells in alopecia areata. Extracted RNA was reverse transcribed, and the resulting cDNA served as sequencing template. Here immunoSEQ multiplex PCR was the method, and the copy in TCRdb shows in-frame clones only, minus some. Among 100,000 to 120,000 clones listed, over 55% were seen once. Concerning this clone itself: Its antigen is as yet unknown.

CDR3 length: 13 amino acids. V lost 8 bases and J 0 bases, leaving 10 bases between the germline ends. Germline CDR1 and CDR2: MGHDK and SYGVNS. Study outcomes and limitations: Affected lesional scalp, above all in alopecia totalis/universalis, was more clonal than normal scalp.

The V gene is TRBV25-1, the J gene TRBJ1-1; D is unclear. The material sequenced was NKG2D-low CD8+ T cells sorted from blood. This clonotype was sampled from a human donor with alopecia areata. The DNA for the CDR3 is TGTGCCAGCCAGGTTATGCTGAACACTGAAGCTTTCTTT. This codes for CASQVMLNTEAFF.